This TCR beta chain was retrieved from a study of T-cell reconstitution after alpha-beta-depleted transplantation in children. Findings and caveats of the study: Surviving recipient T cells and thymic progenitors underlay high day-60 TCRbeta diversity in some patients.

Unique molecular identifiers were built into the TCRbeta library. TCRdb called the PCR reads again in MiXCR, with one record for every CDR3 protein. Among 200,000 to 250,000 distinct CDR3 sequences listed, roughly 7.7% were seen once. In the case of this clonotype: Its cognate antigen is unknown.

CDR1 and CDR2 from the germline V gene are DFQATT and SNEGSKA (reference sequence). The CDR3 runs 13 residues. V was pared by 8 bases and J by 9 bases, with 10 bases of the junction left unmatched. The sequencing used PBMCs, mostly from graft donor cells, collected 180 days after TCRalphabeta/CD19-depleted stem cell transplant. The rearrangement uses TRBV20-1 and TRBJ2-1; 10 nucleotides line up with TRBD2. The sequence came from a male patient younger than 18 who had a stem cell transplant for acute lymphoblastic leukemia, so the T cells may come from the graft donor. The CDR3 bases are TGCAGTCCTAAAACTAGCGGGATAAGTGAGCAGTTCTTC. The encoded protein is CSPKTSGISEQFF.